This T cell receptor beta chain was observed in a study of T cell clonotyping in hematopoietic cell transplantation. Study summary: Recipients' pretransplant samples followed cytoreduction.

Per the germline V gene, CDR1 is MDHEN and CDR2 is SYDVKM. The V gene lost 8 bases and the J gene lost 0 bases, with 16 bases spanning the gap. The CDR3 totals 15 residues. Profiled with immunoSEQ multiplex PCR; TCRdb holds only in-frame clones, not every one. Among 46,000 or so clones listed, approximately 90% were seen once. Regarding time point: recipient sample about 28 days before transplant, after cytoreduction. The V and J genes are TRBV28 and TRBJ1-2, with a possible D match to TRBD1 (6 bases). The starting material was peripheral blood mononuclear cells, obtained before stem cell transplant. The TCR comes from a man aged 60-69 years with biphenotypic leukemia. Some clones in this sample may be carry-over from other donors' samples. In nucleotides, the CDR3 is TGTGCCAGCCTGGCCAGACAGGCCCCTAACTATGGCTACACCTTC. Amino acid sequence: CASLARQAPNYGYTF.